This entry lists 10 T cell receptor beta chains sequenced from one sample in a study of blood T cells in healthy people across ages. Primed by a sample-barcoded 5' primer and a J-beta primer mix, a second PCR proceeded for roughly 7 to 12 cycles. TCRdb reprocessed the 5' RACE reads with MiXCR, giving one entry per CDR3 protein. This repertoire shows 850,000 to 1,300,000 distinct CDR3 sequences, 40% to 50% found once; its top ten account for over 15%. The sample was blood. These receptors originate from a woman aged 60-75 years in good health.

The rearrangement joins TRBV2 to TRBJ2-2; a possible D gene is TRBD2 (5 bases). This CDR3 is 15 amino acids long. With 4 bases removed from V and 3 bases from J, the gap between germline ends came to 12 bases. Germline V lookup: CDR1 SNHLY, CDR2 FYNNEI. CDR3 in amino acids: CASSGTPGDTGELFF. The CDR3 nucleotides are TGTGCCAGCAGTGGGACTCCCGGGGACACCGGGGAGCTGTTTTTT.

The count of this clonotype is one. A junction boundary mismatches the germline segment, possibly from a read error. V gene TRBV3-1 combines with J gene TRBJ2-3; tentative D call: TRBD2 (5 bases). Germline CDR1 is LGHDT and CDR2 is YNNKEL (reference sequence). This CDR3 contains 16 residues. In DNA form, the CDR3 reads TGTGCCAGGAGCCGGCGGGCCTTAGGTCCCTCAGATACGCAGTATTTT. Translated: CARSRRALGPSDTQYF.

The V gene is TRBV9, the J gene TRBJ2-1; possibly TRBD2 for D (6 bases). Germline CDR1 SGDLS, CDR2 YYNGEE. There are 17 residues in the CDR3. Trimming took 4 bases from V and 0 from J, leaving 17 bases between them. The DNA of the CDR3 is TGTGCCAGCAGCCCCGGTAGTCTCGGGAGCTCCTACAATGAGCAGTTCTTC. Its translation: CASSPGSLGSSYNEQFF.

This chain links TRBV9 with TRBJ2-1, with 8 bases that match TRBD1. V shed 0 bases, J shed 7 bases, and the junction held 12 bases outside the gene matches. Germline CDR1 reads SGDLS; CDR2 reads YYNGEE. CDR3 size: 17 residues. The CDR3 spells CASSVGSGQGDQNEQFF. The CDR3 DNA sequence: TGTGCCAGCAGCGTAGGGTCTGGACAGGGAGACCAAAATGAGCAGTTCTTC. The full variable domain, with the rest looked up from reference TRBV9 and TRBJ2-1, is DSGVTQTPKHLITATGQRVTLRCSPRSGDLSVYWYQQSLDQGLQFLIQYYNGEERAKGNILERFSAQQFPDLHSELNLSSLELGDSALYFCASSVGSGQGDQNEQFFGPGTRLTVL.

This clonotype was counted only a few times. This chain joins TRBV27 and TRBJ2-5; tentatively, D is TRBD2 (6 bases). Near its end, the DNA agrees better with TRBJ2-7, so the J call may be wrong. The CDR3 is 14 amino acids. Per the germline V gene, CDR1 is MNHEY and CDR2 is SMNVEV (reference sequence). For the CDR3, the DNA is TGTGCCAGCAGTTTAGGGGGGAGCGGCGGCGAGCAGTACTTC. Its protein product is CASSLGGSGGEQYF.

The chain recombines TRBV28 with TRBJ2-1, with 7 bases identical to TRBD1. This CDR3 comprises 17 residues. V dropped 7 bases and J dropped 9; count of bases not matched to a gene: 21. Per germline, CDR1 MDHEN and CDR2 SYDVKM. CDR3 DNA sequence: TGTGCCAGCAACAACATCCTTAACAGGGGAACCTTACGTGAGCAGTTCTTC. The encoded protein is CASNNILNRGTLREQFF.

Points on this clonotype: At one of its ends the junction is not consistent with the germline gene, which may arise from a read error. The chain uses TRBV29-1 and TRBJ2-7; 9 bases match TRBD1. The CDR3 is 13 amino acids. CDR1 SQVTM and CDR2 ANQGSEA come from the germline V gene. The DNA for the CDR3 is TGCAGCGTAGAAGGACAGGGGATGTACGAGCAGTACTTC. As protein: CSVEGQGMYEQYF.

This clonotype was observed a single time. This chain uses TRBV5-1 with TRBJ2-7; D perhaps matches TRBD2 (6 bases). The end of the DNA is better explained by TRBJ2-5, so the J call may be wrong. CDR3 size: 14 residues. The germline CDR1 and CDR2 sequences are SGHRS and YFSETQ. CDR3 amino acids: CASSLAWGEETQYF. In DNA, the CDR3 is TGCGCCAGCAGCTTGGCTTGGGGGGAGGAGACCCAGTACTTC.

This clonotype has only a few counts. CDR3 coding DNA: TGTGCCAGCAGCTTAGGACTAACTAGCGGGAGAGTCAATGAGCAGTTCTTC. Translation: CASSLGLTSGRVNEQFF. The V call is TRBV5-5, the J call TRBJ2-1; TRBD2 agrees at 11 bases. With 2 bases clipped from V and 6 bases from J, the junction kept 10 bases outside the gene matches. The germline V gene encodes CDR1 SGHKS and CDR2 YYEKEE (reference sequence). The CDR3 length is 17 residues.

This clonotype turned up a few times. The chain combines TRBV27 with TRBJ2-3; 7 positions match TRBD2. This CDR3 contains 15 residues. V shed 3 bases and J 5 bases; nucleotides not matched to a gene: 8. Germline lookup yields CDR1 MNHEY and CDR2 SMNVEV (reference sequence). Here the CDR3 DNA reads TGTGCCAGCAGTTTCGGCGGGAGTGGGGGAGATACGCAGTATTTT. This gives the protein CASSFGGSGGDTQYF.